This TCR beta chain came from a study of T-cell memory formation after mild COVID-19. Study-level information: The two donors had largely donor-specific TCR clusters. Study-level points and caveats: Shrinking CD4+ clones resided mostly in CM and EM, and CD8+ ones in EMRA. Day 15 to 85 contracting clones showed balanced CD4/CD8; day 15 to 37 expanders favored CD4+. In pre-infection memory, a portion of responding clones appeared, which suggested that cross-reactive memory joined.

Via MiXCR, TCRdb re-called the 5' RACE reads, giving one row per CDR3 protein. The table lists roughly 610,000 distinct CDR3 sequences, roughly 17% of them singletons. To note about this clonotype: Its matching antigen is unknown.

This CDR3 is built from 15 residues. V lost 5 bases, J lost 2 bases, and 16 bases lay in between. CDR1 SGHTA and CDR2 FQGNSA come from the germline V gene. This TCR was sampled from an adult woman who had mild COVID-19 (a few samples of this study predate the infection). Cell type and time point are not known. Source material: PBMCs or a T cell subset sorted from them (not recorded which). The chain carries TRBV7-2 and TRBJ2-7; possibly TRBD2 for D (7 bases). The CDR3 region has the DNA TGTGCCAGCAGCCCTGTGGGGGCGGGAGCCTACGAGCAGTACTTC. Translation gives CASSPVGAGAYEQYF.